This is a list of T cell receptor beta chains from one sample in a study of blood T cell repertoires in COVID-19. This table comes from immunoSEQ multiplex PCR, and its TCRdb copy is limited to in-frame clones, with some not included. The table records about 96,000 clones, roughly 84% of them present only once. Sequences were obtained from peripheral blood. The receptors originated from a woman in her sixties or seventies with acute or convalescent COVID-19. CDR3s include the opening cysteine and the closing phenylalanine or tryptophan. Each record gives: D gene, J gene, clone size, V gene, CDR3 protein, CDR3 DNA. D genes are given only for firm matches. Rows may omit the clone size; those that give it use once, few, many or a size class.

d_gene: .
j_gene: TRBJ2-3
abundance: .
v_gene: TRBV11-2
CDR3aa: CASSYKFLGEGTDTQYF
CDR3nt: TGTGCCAGCAGCTACAAATTTCTTGGGGAGGGCACAGATACGCAGTATTTT

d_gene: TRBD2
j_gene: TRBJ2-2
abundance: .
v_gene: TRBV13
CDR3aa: CASSPRTSGGPPGELFF
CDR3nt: TGTGCCAGCAGCCCAAGGACTAGCGGGGGCCCCCCCGGGGAGCTGTTTTTT

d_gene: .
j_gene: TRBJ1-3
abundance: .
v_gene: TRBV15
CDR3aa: CATSRDSGNSGNTIYF
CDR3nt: TGTGCCACCAGCAGAGATAGCGGCAACTCTGGAAACACCATATATTTT

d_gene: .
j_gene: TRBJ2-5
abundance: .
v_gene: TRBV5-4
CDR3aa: CASSLGAGQQETQYF
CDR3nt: TGTGCCAGCAGCTTAGGGGCGGGGCAGCAAGAGACCCAGTACTTC

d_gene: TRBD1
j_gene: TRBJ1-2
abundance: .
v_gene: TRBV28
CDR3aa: CASRRQGARTNYGYTF
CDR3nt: TGTGCCAGCAGGAGACAGGGGGCAAGAACTAACTATGGCTACACCTTC

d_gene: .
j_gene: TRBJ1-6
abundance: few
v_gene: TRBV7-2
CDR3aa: CASSDTMGRYSPLHF
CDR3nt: TGTGCCAGCAGCGACACTATGGGGCGATATTCACCCCTCCACTTT

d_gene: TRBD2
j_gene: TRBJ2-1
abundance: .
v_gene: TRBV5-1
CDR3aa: CASSLGGAQVEQFF
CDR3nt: TGCGCCAGCAGCCTCGGGGGGGCCCAGGTTGAGCAGTTCTTC

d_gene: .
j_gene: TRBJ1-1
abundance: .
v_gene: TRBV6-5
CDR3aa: CASSLGWGGRTEAFF
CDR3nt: TGTGCCAGCAGCCTCGGGTGGGGGGGTCGGACTGAAGCTTTCTTT

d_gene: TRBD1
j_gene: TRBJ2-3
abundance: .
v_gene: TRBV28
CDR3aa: CASSTTGGRNTQYF
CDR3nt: TGTGCCAGCAGTACGACAGGGGGCAGGAATACGCAGTATTTT

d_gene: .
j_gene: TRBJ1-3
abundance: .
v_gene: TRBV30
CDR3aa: CAWRQGPGNTIYF
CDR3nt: TGTGCCTGGAGACAGGGTCCTGGAAACACCATATATTTT

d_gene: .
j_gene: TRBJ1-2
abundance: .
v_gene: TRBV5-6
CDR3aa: CASSLNRAYGYTF
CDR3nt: TGTGCCAGCAGCTTAAACAGGGCATATGGCTACACCTTC

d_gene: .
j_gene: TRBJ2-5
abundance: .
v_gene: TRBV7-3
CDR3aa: CASSLTPGETQYF
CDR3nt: TGTGCCAGCAGCTTAACGCCAGGGGAGACCCAGTACTTC

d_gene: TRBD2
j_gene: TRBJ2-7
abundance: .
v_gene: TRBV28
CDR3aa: CASIPASGGTYEQYF
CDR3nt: TGTGCCAGCATCCCCGCTAGCGGGGGTACCTACGAGCAGTACTTC

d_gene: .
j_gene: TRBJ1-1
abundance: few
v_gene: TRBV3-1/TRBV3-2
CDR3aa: CASSQLNTEAFF
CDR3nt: TGTGCCAGCAGCCAGCTAAACACTGAAGCTTTCTTT

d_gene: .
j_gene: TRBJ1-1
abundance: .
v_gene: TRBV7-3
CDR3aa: CASSQSPGQWTEAFF
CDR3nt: TGTGCCAGCAGCCAATCTCCGGGACAATGGACTGAAGCTTTCTTT

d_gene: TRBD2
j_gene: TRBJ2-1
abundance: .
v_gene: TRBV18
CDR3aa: CASSPDGPSGVIKAEQFF
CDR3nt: TGTGCCAGCTCACCGGACGGCCCTAGCGGGGTCATCAAGGCTGAGCAGTTCTTC

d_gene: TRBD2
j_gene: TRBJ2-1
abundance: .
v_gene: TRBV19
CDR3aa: CASSVTSSSSYNEQFF
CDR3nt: TGTGCCAGTAGTGTGACTAGCTCTAGCTCCTACAATGAGCAGTTCTTC

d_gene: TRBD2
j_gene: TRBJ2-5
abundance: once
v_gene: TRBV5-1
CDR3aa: CASSRGTGGLETQYF
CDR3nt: TGCGCCAGCAGCCGCGGGACGGGGGGGTTGGAGACCCAGTACTTC

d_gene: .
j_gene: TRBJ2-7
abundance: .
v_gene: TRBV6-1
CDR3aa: CASSDVRGATYEQYF
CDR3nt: TGTGCCAGCAGTGATGTACGGGGGGCAACCTACGAGCAGTACTTC

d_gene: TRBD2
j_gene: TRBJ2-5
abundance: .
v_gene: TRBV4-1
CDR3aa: CASSPRGLAGNQETQYF
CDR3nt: TGCGCCAGCAGCCCCCGGGGGCTAGCGGGGAACCAAGAGACCCAGTACTTC

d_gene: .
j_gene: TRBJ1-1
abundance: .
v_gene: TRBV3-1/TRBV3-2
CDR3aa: CASSHFKSRGMNTEAFF
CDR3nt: TGTGCCAGCAGCCACTTTAAATCCCGGGGTATGAACACTGAAGCTTTCTTT

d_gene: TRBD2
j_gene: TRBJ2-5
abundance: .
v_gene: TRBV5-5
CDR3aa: CASSGISGGAGETQYF
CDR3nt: TGTGCCAGCAGCGGAATTAGCGGGGGGGCCGGAGAGACCCAGTACTTC

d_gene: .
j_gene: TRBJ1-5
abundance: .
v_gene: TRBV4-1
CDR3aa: CASSQDRWAEGQPQHF
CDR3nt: TGCGCCAGCAGCCAAGATCGGTGGGCGGAGGGGCAGCCCCAGCATTTT

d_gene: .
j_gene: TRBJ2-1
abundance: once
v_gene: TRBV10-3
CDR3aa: CATRGGVENEQFF
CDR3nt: TGTGCCACCAGGGGCGGGGTGGAGAATGAGCAGTTCTTC

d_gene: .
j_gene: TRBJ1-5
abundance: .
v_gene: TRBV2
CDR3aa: CASSVSRASNQPQHF
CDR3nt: TGTGCCAGCAGTGTGAGCAGGGCATCTAATCAGCCCCAGCATTTT

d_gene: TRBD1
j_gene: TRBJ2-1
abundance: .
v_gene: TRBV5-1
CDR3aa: CASNRDSSYNEQFF
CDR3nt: TGCGCCAGCAACCGGGACAGCTCCTACAATGAGCAGTTCTTC

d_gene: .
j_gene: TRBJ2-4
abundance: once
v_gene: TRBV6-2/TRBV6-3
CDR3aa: CASSQLTLAKNIQYF
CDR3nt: TGTGCCAGCAGTCAACTCACCTTAGCCAAAAACATTCAGTACTTC

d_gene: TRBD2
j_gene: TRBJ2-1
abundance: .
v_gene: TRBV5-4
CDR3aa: CASSKTSGGSSYNEQFF
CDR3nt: TGTGCCAGCAGCAAGACTAGCGGGGGCTCCTCCTACAATGAGCAGTTCTTC

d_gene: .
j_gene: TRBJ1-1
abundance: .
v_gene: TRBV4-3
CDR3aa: CASSQDWQGVTEAFF
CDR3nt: TGCGCCAGCAGCCAAGATTGGCAGGGTGTGACTGAAGCTTTCTTT

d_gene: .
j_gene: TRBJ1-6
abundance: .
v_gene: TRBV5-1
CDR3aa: CASSLAGESSPLHF
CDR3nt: TGCGCCAGCAGCTTGGCCGGGGAAAGTTCACCCCTCCACTTT

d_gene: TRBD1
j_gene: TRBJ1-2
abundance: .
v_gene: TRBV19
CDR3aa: CASMAGRGLGYGYTF
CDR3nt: TGTGCCAGTATGGCTGGCAGGGGGCTTGGCTATGGCTACACCTTC

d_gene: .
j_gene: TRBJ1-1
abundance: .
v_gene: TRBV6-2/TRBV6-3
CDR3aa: CASSSQGNTEAFF
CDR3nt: TGTGCCAGCAGCTCTCAGGGGAACACTGAAGCTTTCTTT

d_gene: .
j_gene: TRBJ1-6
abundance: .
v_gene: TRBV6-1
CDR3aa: CASSEEGDSPLHF
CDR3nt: TGTGCCAGCAGTGAAGAAGGGGATTCACCCCTCCACTTT

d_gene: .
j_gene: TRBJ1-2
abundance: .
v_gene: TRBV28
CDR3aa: CASSLDRRTYGYTF
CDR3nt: TGTGCCAGCAGTTTAGACAGGAGAACCTATGGCTACACCTTC

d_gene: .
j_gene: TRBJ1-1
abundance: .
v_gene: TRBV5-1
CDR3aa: CASSLGAGRGFAEAFF
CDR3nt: TGCGCCAGCAGCTTGGGGGCGGGACGTGGTTTCGCTGAAGCTTTCTTT

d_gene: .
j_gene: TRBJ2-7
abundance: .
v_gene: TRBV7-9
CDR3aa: CASSLDLKEAHEQYF
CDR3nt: TGTGCCAGCAGCTTAGATCTGAAGGAGGCCCACGAGCAGTACTTC

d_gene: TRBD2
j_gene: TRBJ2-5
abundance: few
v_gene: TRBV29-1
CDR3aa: CSVALASGGDQYF
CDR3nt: TGCAGCGTTGCTCTCGCTAGCGGAGGGGACCAGTACTTC

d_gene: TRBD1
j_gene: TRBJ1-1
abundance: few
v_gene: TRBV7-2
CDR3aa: CASSLVLGGGANTEAFF
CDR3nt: TGTGCCAGCAGCTTAGTTCTCGGAGGGGGCGCCAACACTGAAGCTTTCTTT

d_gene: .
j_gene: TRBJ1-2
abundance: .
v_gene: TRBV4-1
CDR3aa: CASSQDPDGVYGYTF
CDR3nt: TGCGCCAGCAGCCAAGACCCCGACGGAGTCTATGGCTACACCTTC